This T cell receptor beta chain was identified in a study of blood T cell repertoires in COVID-19. The CDR3 extends over 18 amino acids. Per germline, CDR1 SGHTA and CDR2 FQGNSA. V gave up 2 bases and J gave up 0 bases; unmatched junction bases: 7. Sequencing was performed with immunoSEQ multiplex PCR; in TCRdb, only in-frame clones are kept and a portion is missing. This table holds some 100,000 clones, 85% found once. The rearrangement joins TRBV7-2 to TRBJ2-3; 11 positions match TRBD2. This TCR came from a human donor in a cohort sampled during active COVID-19. The specimen was peripheral blood. DNA for the CDR3: TGTGCCAGCAGCTTAAGGCTAGCGGGGGGCTTTAGCACAGATACGCAGTATTTT. Translated: CASSLRLAGGFSTDTQYF.